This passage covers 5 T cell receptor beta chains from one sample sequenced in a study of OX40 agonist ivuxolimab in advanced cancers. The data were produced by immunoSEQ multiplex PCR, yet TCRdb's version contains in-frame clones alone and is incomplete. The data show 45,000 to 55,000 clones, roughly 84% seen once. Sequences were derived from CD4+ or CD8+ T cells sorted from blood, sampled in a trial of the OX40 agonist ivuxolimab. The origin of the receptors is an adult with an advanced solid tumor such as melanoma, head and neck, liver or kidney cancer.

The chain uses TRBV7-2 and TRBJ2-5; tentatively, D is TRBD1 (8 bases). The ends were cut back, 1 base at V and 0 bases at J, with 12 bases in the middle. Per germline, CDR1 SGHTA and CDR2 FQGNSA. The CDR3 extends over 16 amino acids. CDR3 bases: TGTGCCAGCAGCTTAGAACAGGGGGGGCACCAAGAGACCCAGTACTTC. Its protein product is CASSLEQGGHQETQYF.

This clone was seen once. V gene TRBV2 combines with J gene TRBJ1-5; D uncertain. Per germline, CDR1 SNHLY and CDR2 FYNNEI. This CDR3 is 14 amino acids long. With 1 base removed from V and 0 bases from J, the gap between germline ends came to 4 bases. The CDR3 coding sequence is TGTGCCAGCAGTGAAGGATTTAGCAATCAGCCCCAGCATTTT. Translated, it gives CASSEGFSNQPQHF.

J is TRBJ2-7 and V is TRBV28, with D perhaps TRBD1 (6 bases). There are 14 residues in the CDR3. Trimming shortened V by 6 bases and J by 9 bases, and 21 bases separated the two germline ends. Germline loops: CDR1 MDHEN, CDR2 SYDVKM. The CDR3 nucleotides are TGTGCCAGCAGCCAAACAGGGAGTAATACGAGGCAGTACTTC. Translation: CASSQTGSNTRQYF.

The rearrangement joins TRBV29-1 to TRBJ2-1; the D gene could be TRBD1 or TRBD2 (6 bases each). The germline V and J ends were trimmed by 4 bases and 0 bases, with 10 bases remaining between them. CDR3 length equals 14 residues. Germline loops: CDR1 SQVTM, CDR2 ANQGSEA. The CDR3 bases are TGCAGCGTTGGGAGGGGGTTCTCCTACAATGAGCAGTTCTTC. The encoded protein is CSVGRGFSYNEQFF.

The CDR3 spells CTSSQNSGLEVEQFF. CDR3 DNA: TGCACCAGCAGCCAAAATTCAGGACTAGAGGTTGAGCAGTTCTTC. This chain links TRBV1 with TRBJ2-1; TRBD2, as called in the table, went unchecked against the DNA. TRBV1 is recorded as a pseudogene. CDR3 size: 15 residues.